This T cell receptor beta chain is drawn from a study of vaccination and CD4 T cells after COVID-19. Overall study context: Investigators took post-vaccine samples a median 72 days after dose two, within a range of 14 to 241. Study-level results: Reactive clonotype counts went from median 21 after infection to roughly 39 after vaccination, nonsignificantly.

There are a few counts of this clonotype. Its antigen is currently unknown. Sample treatment: approximately nine-day PBMC culture with coronavirus spike peptide pools or control peptides (ViraFEST assay). The CDR3 contains 13 residues. V was clipped by 3 bases and J by 7 bases, with 13 bases between them. The Oncomine TCR Beta short-read assay sequenced DNA from cultured CD4+ T cells. TCRdb passed the PCR reads through MiXCR, listing each CDR3 protein once. The table has 4,000 to 5,000 distinct CDR3 sequences, over 20% seen once. This clonotype was obtained from a human donor who had recovered from COVID-19. The chain uses TRBV12-3 or TRBV12-4 and TRBJ2-7; D remains unclear. Sequenced: CD4+ T cells from blood, cultured in vitro. CDR3 DNA: TGTGCCAGCAGTTTGGCAGGCGTTAAGGAGCAGTACTTC. Residues: CASSLAGVKEQYF.